This T cell receptor beta chain is drawn from a study of cytomegalovirus exposure and HLA in healthy donors. CDR1 and CDR2 (germline): MGHRA, YSYEKL. V gave up 0 bases and J gave up 6 bases, with 9 bases separating them. This CDR3 spans 13 amino acids. Using immunoSEQ multiplex PCR, the repertoire was profiled, and TCRdb retains in-frame clones only, with some absent. This sample carries tens of thousands of clones, about nine tenths of them seen once, and the ten largest clones take approximately 1%. The V call is TRBV4-1, the J call TRBJ2-7; D is possibly TRBD1 (5 bases). Sequencing was carried out using PBMCs. This clonotype was sampled from a man between 18 and 29 years old in good health and CMV-seronegative. The DNA of the CDR3 is TGCGCCAGCAGCCAAGAGACGGACACCGAGCAGTACTTC. Protein product: CASSQETDTEQYF.